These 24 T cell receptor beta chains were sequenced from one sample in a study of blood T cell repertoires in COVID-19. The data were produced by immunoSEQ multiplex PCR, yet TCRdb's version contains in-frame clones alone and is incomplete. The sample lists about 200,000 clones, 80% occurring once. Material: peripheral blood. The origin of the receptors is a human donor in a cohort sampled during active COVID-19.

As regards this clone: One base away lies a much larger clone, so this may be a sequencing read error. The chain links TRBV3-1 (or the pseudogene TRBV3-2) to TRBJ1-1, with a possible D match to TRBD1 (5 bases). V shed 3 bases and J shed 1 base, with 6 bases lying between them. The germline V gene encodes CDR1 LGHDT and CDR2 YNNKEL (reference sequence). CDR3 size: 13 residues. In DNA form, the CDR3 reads TGTGCCAGCAGCCACGACAGGAACACTGAAGCTTTCTTT. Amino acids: CASSHDRNTEAFF.

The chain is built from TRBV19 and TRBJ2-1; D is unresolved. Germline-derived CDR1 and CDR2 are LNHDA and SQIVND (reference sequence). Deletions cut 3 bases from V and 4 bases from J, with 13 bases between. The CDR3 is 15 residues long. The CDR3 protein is CASSISSNGYNEQFF. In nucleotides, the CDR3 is TGTGCCAGTAGTATTTCTTCGAACGGTTACAATGAGCAGTTCTTC.

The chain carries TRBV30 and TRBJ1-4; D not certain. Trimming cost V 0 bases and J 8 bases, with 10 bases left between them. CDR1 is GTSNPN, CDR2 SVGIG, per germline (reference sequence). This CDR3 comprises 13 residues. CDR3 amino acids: CAWSVTVGEKLFF. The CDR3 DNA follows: TGTGCCTGGAGTGTAACGGTCGGGGAAAAACTGTTTTTT.

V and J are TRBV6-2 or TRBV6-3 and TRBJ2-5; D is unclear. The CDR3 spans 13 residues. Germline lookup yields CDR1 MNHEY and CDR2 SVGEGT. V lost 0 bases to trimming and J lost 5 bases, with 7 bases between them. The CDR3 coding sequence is TGTGCCAGCAGTTACTCAGTAGAGGAGACCCAGTACTTC. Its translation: CASSYSVEETQYF.

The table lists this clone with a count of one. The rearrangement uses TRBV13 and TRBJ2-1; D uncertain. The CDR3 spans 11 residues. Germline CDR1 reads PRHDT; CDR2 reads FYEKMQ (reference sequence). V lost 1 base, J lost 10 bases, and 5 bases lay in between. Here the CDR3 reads CASSLALEQFF. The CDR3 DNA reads TGTGCCAGCAGCTTAGCGCTAGAGCAGTTCTTC. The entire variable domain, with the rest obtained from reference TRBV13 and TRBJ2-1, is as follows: AAGVIQSPRHLIKEKRETATLKCYPIPRHDTVYWYQQGPGQDPQFLISFYEKMQSDKGSIPDRFSAQQFSDYHSELNMSSLELGDSALYFCASSLALEQFFGPGTRLTVL.

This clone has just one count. CDR3 nucleotide sequence: TGTGCCAGCAGCCCGTTGGGACTAGCGTACTTCTCCTACGAGCAGTACTTC. As protein: CASSPLGLAYFSYEQYF. This chain uses TRBV6-2 or TRBV6-3 with TRBJ2-7, with 10 bases aligning to TRBD2. The CDR3 loop spans 17 amino acids. Germline CDR1 and CDR2: MNHEY and SVGEGT. V was pared by 6 bases and J by 0 bases, with 11 bases of the junction left unmatched.

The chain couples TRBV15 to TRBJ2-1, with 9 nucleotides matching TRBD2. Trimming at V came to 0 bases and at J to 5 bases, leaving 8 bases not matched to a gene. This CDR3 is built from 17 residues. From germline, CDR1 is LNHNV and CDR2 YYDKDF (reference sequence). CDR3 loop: CATSRDLVSGRHNEQFF. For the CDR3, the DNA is TGTGCCACCAGCAGAGATCTGGTTAGCGGGAGACACAATGAGCAGTTCTTC.

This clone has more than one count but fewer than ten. The CDR3 DNA is TGTGCCAGCAGGGCGACAGGGGGAGGTGAAAAACTGTTTTTT. Its protein product is CASRATGGGEKLFF. The chain employs TRBV28 and TRBJ1-4; 9 nucleotides agree with TRBD1. This CDR3 contains 14 residues. Germline assignment: CDR1 MDHEN and CDR2 SYDVKM. V gave up 6 bases and J gave up 7 bases; unmatched junction bases: 6.

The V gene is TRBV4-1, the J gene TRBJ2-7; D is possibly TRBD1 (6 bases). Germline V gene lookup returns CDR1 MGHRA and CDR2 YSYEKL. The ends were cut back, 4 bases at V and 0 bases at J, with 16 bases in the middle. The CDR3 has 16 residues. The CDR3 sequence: CASSPTRTDRSYEQYF. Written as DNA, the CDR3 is TGCGCCAGCAGCCCCACCCGGACAGATCGCTCCTACGAGCAGTACTTC.

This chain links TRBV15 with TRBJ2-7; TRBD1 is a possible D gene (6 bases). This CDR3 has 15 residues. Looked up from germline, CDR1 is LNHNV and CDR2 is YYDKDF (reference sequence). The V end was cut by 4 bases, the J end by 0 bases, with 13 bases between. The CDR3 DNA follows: TGTGCCACCAGCAACACGGGACAACCCTCCTACGAGCAGTACTTC. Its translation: CATSNTGQPSYEQYF.

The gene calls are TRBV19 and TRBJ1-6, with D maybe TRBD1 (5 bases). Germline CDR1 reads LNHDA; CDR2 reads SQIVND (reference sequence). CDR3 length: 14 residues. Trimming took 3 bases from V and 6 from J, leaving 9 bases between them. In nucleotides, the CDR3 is TGTGCCAGTAGTATTCCAGGGCTTAATTCACCCCTCCACTTT. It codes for CASSIPGLNSPLHF.

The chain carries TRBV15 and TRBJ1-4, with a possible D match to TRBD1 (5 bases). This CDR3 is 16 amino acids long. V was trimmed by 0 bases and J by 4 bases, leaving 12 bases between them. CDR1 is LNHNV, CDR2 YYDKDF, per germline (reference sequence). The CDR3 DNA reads TGTGCCACCAGCAGAGATAGGCAGGGAAATAATGAAAAACTGTTTTTT. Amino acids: CATSRDRQGNNEKLFF. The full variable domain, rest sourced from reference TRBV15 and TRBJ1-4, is DAMVIQNPRYQVTQFGKPVTLSCSQTLNHNVMYWYQQKSSQAPKLLFHYYDKDFNNEADTPDNFQSRRPNTSFCFLDIRSPGLGDTAMYLCATSRDRQGNNEKLFFGSGTQLSVL.

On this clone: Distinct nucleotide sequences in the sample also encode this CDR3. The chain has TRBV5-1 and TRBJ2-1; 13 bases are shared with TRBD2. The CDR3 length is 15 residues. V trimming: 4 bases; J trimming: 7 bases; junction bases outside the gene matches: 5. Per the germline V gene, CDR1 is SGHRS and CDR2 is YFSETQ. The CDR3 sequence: CASSLGLAGVNEQFF. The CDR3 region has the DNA TGCGCCAGCAGCCTCGGACTAGCGGGAGTTAATGAGCAGTTCTTC.

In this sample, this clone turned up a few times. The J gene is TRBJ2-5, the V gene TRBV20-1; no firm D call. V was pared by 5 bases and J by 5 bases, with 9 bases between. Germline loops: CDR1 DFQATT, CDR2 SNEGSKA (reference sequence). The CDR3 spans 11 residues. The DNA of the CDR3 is TGCAGTGCTCGTAGAACTGAGACCCAGTACTTC. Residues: CSARRTETQYF.

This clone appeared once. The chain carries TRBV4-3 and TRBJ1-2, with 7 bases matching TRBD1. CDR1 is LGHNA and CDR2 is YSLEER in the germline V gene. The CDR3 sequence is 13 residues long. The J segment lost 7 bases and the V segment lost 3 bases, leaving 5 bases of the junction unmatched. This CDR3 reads CASSQTGRGGYTF. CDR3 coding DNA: TGCGCCAGCAGCCAGACAGGGCGAGGTGGCTACACCTTC.

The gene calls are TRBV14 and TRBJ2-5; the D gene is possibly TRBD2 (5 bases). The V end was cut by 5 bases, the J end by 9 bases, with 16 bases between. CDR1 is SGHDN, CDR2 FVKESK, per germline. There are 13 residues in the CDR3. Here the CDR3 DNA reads TGTGCCAGCAGCTCCGCGGGTCCGTGGGCCCAGTACTTC. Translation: CASSSAGPWAQYF. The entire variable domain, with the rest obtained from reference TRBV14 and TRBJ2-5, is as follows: EAGVTQFPSHSVIEKGQTVTLRCDPISGHDNLYWYRRVMGKEIKFLLHFVKESKQDESGMPNNRFLAERTGGTYSTLKVQPAELEDSGVYFCASSSAGPWAQYFGPGTRLLVL.

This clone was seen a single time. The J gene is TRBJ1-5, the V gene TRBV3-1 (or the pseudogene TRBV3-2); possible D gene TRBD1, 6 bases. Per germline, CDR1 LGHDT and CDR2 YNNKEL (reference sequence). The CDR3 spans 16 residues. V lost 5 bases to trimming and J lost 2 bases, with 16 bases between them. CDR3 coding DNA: TGTGCCAGCAGCAAGGGGGGGTCTCTCCGCAATCAGCCCCAGCATTTT. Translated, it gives CASSKGGSLRNQPQHF.

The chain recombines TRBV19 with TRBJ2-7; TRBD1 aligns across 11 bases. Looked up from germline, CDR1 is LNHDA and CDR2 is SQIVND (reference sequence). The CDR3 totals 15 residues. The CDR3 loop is CATNPGQGASYEQYF. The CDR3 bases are TGTGCAACCAACCCCGGACAGGGGGCCTCTTACGAGCAGTACTTC.

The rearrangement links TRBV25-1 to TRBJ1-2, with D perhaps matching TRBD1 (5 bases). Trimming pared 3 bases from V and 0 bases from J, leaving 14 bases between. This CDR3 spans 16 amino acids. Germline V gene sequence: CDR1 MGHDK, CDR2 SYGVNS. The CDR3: CASSEGRRRANYGYTF. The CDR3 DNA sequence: TGTGCCAGCAGTGAGGGTCGGCGCAGGGCTAACTATGGCTACACCTTC.

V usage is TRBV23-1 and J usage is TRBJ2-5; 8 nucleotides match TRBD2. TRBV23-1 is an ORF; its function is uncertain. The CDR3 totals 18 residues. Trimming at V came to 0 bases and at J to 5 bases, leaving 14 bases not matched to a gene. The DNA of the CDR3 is TGCGCCAGCAGTCAATCGGCAGGGAGGCTAGCGGGTGGGGAGACCCAGTACTTC. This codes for CASSQSAGRLAGGETQYF.

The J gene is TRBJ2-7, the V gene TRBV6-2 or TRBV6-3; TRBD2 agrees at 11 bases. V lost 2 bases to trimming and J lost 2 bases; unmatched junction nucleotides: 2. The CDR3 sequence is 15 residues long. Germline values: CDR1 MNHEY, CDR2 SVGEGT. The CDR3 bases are TGTGCCAGCAGTTACCCGGGACTAGCGGCCTACGAGCAGTACTTC. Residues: CASSYPGLAAYEQYF.

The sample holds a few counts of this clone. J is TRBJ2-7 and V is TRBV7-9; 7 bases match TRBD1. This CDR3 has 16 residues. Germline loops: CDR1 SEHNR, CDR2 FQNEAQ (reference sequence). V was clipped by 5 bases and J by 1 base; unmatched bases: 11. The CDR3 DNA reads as TGTGCCAGCAGCCCCCGGGCCGACAGGGTGTCCTACGAGCAGTACTTC. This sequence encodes CASSPRADRVSYEQYF.

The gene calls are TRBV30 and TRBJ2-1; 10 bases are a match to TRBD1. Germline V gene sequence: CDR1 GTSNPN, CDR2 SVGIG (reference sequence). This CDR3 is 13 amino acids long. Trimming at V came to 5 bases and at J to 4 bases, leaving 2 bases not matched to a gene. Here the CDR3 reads CAWEGQGYNEQFF. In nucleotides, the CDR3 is TGTGCCTGGGAGGGACAGGGGTACAATGAGCAGTTCTTC.

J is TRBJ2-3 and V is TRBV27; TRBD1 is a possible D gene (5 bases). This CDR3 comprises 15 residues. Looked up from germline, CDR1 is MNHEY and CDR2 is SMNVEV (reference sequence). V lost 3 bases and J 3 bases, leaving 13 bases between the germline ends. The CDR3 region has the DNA TGTGCCAGCAGTTTCAGGCAGGGATTGACAGATACGCAGTATTTT. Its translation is CASSFRQGLTDTQYF.